These T cell receptor beta chains were read from a single sample in a study of OX40 agonist ivuxolimab in advanced cancers. Sequencing used immunoSEQ multiplex PCR; TCRdb keeps in-frame clones, though not all of them. The repertoire holds 35,000 to 50,000 clones, with about nine tenths as singletons. The starting material was CD4+ or CD8+ T cells sorted from blood, obtained in a trial of the OX40 agonist ivuxolimab. These TCRs come from an adult with an advanced solid tumor such as melanoma, head and neck, liver or kidney cancer. Each CDR3 is given with its conserved first and last residue.

v_call: TRBV6-6
j_call: TRBJ1-5
cdr3_aa: CASNAGAPVNQPQHF

v_call: TRBV2
j_call: TRBJ1-2
cdr3_aa: CASSQDREYGYTF

v_call: TRBV18
j_call: TRBJ1-5
cdr3_aa: CASSPGTGENQPQHF

v_call: TRBV21-1
j_call: TRBJ2-2
cdr3_aa: CASSKAITSGRVSGELFF

v_call: TRBV6-5
j_call: TRBJ2-6
cdr3_aa: CATQGTAGANVLTF

v_call: TRBV9
j_call: TRBJ2-7
cdr3_aa: CASSKRQGATSVEQYF

v_call: TRBV11-2
j_call: TRBJ1-1
cdr3_aa: CASTIWGRNTEAFF

v_call: TRBV4-1
j_call: TRBJ2-6
cdr3_aa: CASSHSPGTGSGANVLTF

v_call: TRBV19
j_call: TRBJ1-3
cdr3_aa: CASRPQGPGNTIYF

v_call: TRBV10-2
j_call: TRBJ2-3
cdr3_aa: CATRLASLLTDTQYF

v_call: TRBV11-3
j_call: TRBJ2-2
cdr3_aa: CASSRNTGELFF

v_call: TRBV19
j_call: TRBJ2-1
cdr3_aa: CASSTPIKTSGVPYNEQFF

v_call: TRBV7-9
j_call: TRBJ2-5
cdr3_aa: CASSQTGVGEQYF

v_call: TRBV7-2
j_call: TRBJ2-1
cdr3_aa: CASSLGPANEQFF

v_call: TRBV29-1
j_call: TRBJ2-5
cdr3_aa: CTYAGTKETQYF

v_call: TRBV11-2
j_call: TRBJ1-3
cdr3_aa: CASSPPGNTIYF

v_call: TRBV7-2
j_call: TRBJ1-4
cdr3_aa: CASSLTSGRFEKLFF

v_call: TRBV19
j_call: TRBJ1-1
cdr3_aa: CASNSGEGLRAEAFF

v_call: TRBV4-3
j_call: TRBJ2-7
cdr3_aa: CASSLPDGEQYF